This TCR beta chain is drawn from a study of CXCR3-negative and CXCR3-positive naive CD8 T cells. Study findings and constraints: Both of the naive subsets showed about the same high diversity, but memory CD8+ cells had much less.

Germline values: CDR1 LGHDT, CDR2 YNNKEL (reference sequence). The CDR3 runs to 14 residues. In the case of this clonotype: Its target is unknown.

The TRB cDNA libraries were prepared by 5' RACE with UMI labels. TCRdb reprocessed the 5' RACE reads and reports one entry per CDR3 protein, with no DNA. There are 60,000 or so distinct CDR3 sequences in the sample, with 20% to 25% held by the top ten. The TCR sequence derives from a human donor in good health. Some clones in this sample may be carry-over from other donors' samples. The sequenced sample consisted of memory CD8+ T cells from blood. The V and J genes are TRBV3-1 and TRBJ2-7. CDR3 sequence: CASSPGVSTGEQYF.